The 10 T cell receptor beta chains presented below share a single source sample, sequenced in a study of T-cell reconstitution after alpha-beta-depleted transplantation in children. Molecular barcoding with unique molecular identifiers was used for the TCRbeta library. TCRdb used MiXCR to reprocess the PCR reads, holding one entry per CDR3 protein. The table lists 500,000 to 750,000 distinct CDR3 sequences, 27% of them singletons, with about a third in the top ten. The sequencing here drew on PBMCs, taken before TCRalphabeta/CD19-depleted stem cell transplant. The origin of the receptors is a boy under two years old with Wiskott-Aldrich syndrome, due to receive a stem cell transplant.

The gene calls are TRBV5-1 and TRBJ2-7, with unresolved D. V shed 4 bases and J shed 0 bases, with 8 bases lying between them. In germline, CDR1 is SGHRS, CDR2 YFSETQ. This CDR3 is built from 13 residues. The CDR3 region is CASSAVASYEQYF. In DNA, the CDR3 is TGCGCCAGCAGCGCGGTCGCCTCCTACGAGCAGTACTTC.

This clonotype was counted only a few times. The V gene is TRBV11-2, the J gene TRBJ1-1, with TRBD1 matching 11 bases. The CDR3 has 16 amino acids. From germline, CDR1 is SGHAT and CDR2 FQNNGV. V trimming: 5 bases; J trimming: 0 bases; junction bases outside the gene matches: 5. CDR3 protein: CASSPGTGGMNTEAFF. CDR3 in DNA: TGTGCCAGCAGCCCAGGGACAGGGGGTATGAACACTGAAGCTTTCTTT.

This clonotype was detected only a few times. V and J are TRBV6-2 or TRBV6-3 and TRBJ2-5; 9 bases agree with TRBD2. The CDR3 extends over 16 amino acids. The germline V gene encodes CDR1 MNHEY and CDR2 SVGEGT. Trimming removed 6 bases from V and 4 bases from J; junction bases left unmatched: 12. Written as DNA, the CDR3 is TGTGCCAGCAGAACCCGAGCCGGGACTAGCCGAGAGACCCAGTACTTC. Its protein product is CASRTRAGTSRETQYF.

J is TRBJ2-3 and V is TRBV7-9; unclear D gene. Germline CDR1 reads SEHNR; CDR2 reads FQNEAQ (reference sequence). V lost 1 base and J 5 bases, leaving 7 bases between the germline ends. The CDR3 contains 13 residues. The CDR3 protein is CASSLVGIDTQYF. The CDR3 DNA sequence: TGTGCCAGCAGCTTAGTGGGGATAGATACGCAGTATTTT.

This clonotype was observed a handful of times. J is TRBJ2-7 and V is TRBV5-1, with TRBD2 identical over 9 bases. Per germline, CDR1 SGHRS and CDR2 YFSETQ. The CDR3 length is 15 residues. The V and J ends lost 0 bases and 3 bases, in that order; junction bases with no gene match: 4. CDR3: CASSLGGLAGYEQYF. The CDR3 nucleotides read TGCGCCAGCAGCTTGGGGGGACTAGCTGGCTACGAGCAGTACTTC.

This clonotype was seen only a few times. This rearrangement joins TRBV6-1 to TRBJ2-2; D is unresolved. Germline V gives CDR1 MNHNS, CDR2 SASEGT. This CDR3 contains 16 residues. V dropped 6 bases and J dropped 4 bases, with 18 bases sitting between them. DNA of the CDR3: TGTGCCAGCAGCTTGAGGACGCCTCCGGGCACCGGGGAGCTGTTTTTT. Encoded protein: CASSLRTPPGTGELFF.

The chain recombines TRBV9 with TRBJ1-2; unclear D gene. This CDR3 comprises 14 residues. Trimming stripped 2 bases from V and 5 bases from J, with 13 bases between. CDR1 and CDR2 from the germline V gene are SGDLS and YYNGEE. CDR3 nucleotides: TGTGCCAGCAGCGTGGCTGACGGAGTATATGGCTACACCTTC. Residues: CASSVADGVYGYTF.

This clonotype was found once. The gene calls are TRBV7-2 and TRBJ2-1; perhaps D is TRBD1 or TRBD2 (5 bases each). Germline CDR1 reads SGHTA; CDR2 reads FQGNSA. V was cut by 0 bases and J by 0 bases, with 15 bases left in between. The CDR3 runs to 18 residues. Written as DNA, the CDR3 is TGTGCCAGCAGCTTAGCGGTTTGGGACGATGGCTCCTACAATGAGCAGTTCTTC. It translates to CASSLAVWDDGSYNEQFF.

This clonotype was counted only a few times. The chain couples TRBV20-1 to TRBJ2-1; 8 bases map to TRBD2. V was pared by 1 base and J by 4 bases, with 12 bases of the junction left unmatched. Germline V gene lookup returns CDR1 DFQATT and CDR2 SNEGSKA (reference sequence). The CDR3 has 17 amino acids. CDR3 in DNA: TGCAGTGCTAGAGGTGAACTAGCGGAACAGATTTACAATGAGCAGTTCTTC. Protein sequence: CSARGELAEQIYNEQFF.

This chain links TRBV27 with TRBJ2-1; TRBD2 agrees at 7 bases. The CDR3 covers 16 residues. The J segment lost 7 bases and the V segment lost 8 bases, leaving 17 bases of the junction unmatched. In germline, CDR1 is MNHEY, CDR2 SMNVEV (reference sequence). The CDR3 loop reads CASANSIAGGGNEQFF. The CDR3 DNA sequence: TGTGCCAGCGCTAATTCCATAGCGGGTGGAGGGAATGAGCAGTTCTTC.